This paragraph covers one TCR beta chain sequence. This clonotype has ten or more counts. The clone's antigen remains unknown. No per-base quality is available; no much larger clone lies one base away. This entry is derived from a study of T cells in Graves' hyperthyroidism and ophthalmopathy (dated by TCRdb to between 2019 and 2020). Notes on the research overall: Peripheral blood was collected at initial diagnosis, before any treatment. To identify distinguishing TCR V-J signatures, a discovery cohort of 90 to 100 patients was used, comprising 43 with Graves' ophthalmopathy and some 60 with stable Graves' hyperthyroidism. Prospective prediction of ophthalmopathy was tested in an independent validation cohort of fewer than 20 hyperthyroidism patients and 17 patients who later progressed to ophthalmopathy. The 100 or so discovery patients were divided at random into training and test sets in a 7:3 ratio. In several Graves' hyperthyroidism patients, the study also compared T-cell repertoires from thyroid tissue with T-cell repertoires from blood. After blood sampling, hyperthyroidism patients were treated with methimazole at a starting dose of 30 mg daily, and ophthalmopathy patients were treated with high-dose intravenous methylprednisolone. The paper reports TCR Vbeta CDR3 sequencing of roughly 140 peripheral blood samples: some 44 ophthalmopathy, under 80 hyperthyroidism and around 17 progressor patients. General conclusions and limits of the study: A model built on a 13 V-J signature distinguished ophthalmopathy from stable hyperthyroidism, reaching about 89% sensitivity and under 84% specificity in cross-validation and 80%/75% in testing. Sample size was not statistically predetermined, and blinding of investigators to group allocation was not performed. In validation, the model predicted progression to ophthalmopathy with 55% to 71% sensitivity and approximately 74% specificity, a median of roughly seven months before onset. Most expanded thyroid clonotypes (frequency above 0.001) were also detected in blood, suggesting blood repertoires may reflect thyroid immune responses.

Taken from cysteine to phenylalanine, the CDR3 has 18 residues. The kept DNA is CDR3 alone, 54 bases in frame from the first base. Germline trimming amounts to 6 bases on V and 2 bases on J, with 13 as the count of junction bases outside the gene matches. The germline V gene (reference sequence) yields SEHNR for CDR1 and FQNEAQ for CDR2. Stable Graves' hyperthyroidism was defined as no progression to ophthalmopathy during 18 months of follow-up. Hyperthyroidism patients were newly diagnosed, with disease duration under 2 months, and aged 18 to 65 years. The study excluded patients with uncontrolled infections, other autoimmune diseases, pregnancy or lactation. Diagnoses were based on clinical symptoms, serum thyroxine and TRAb, thyroid ultrasound and orbital computed tomography. Ficoll-Paque density gradient centrifugation was used to isolate PBMCs from 10 ml of fresh peripheral blood. Total RNA was extracted using Trizol reagent, and RNA quality was assessed on an Agilent 2100 Bioanalyzer.

Amplification of TCR beta CDR3 regions was carried out from RNA transcripts. A first-round RT-PCR of the TCR CDR3 used the HTBI primer set with the Qiagen OneStep RT-PCR kit. Libraries were constructed in a second round of multiplex PCR, after which size selection and purification were carried out. The libraries were sequenced on an Illumina HiSeq2000 using paired-end 100 bp reads. The authors processed their data as follows. SOAPnuke was used to process the raw data, removing reads that contained adapters or uncalled bases, had a mean Phred below 15, or lacked an exact match to the constant primer or identifier. COPE v1.2.5 was used to merge high-quality paired reads, and clonotypes were defined as unique nucleotide sequences. MiTCR v1.1 was used to align clonotypes to the IMGT TRBV, TRBD and TRBJ reference segments. The analysis included only V-J combinations with a frequency above 0.0001, which together covered 99.2% of the repertoires. A TCS score was defined as the ratio of F50 (clonal expansion) to E x V (chaos), with BLOSUM62-based TCRdist applied between CDR3 peptides within each V-J. Welch's t-statistics and random forest reduced some 510 V-J features to 10 to 15, which were used in a naive Bayes classifier (R e1071). Using fastp at Q25 and MiXCR, TCRdb reprocessed the public reads and kept productive beta chains. Each entry merges the rows of one CDR3 protein and shows their most common DNA and genes. These V and J calls are TCRdb output, not the study's own analysis. For this sample there are more than 650,000 distinct CDR3 sequences; around 13% appear just once. The top ten constitute about a tenth of the sample.

The origin of this receptor is a woman younger than 30 with Graves' hyperthyroidism. The V and J genes are TRBV7-9 and TRBJ2-7; TRBD2 fits 13 bases in the junction. Material for sequencing was blood. The bases read TGTGCCAGCAGGGGGGGGACTAGCGGGACCCGAAGCACCTACGAGCAGTACTTC. This codes for CASRGGTSGTRSTYEQYF.